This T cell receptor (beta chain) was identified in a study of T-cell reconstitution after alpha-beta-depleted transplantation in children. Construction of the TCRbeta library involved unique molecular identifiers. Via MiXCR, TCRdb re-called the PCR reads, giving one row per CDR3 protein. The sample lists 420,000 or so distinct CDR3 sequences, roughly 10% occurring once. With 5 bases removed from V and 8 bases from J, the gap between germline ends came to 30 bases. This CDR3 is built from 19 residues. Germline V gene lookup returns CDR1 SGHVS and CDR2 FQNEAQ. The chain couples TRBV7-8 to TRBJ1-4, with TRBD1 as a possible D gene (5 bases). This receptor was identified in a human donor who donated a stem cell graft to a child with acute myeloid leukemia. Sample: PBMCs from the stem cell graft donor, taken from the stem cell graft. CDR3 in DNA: TGTGCCAGCAGCACACAAATGCCGGGGTGGGCAGGGTCTGGGGAAAAACTGTTTTTT. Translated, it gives CASSTQMPGWAGSGEKLFF.